These 28 T cell receptor beta chains were all obtained from the same sample, sequenced in a study of shared clonotypes between healthy human individuals. This table comes from immunoSEQ multiplex PCR, and its TCRdb copy is limited to in-frame clones, with some not included. Altogether hundreds of thousands of clones are present, roughly 70% being singletons, with the ten largest covering over 1.5%. Sequencing was performed on memory CD4+ T cells sorted from blood. Subset of the sample: CD45RA-negative fraction. Receptors were obtained from a woman aged 25 to 45 in good health.

The chain links TRBV7-8 to TRBJ1-3; maybe TRBD1 (6 bases). This CDR3 has 15 amino acids. Germline V gives CDR1 SGHVS, CDR2 FQNEAQ. Trimming took 0 bases from V and 4 from J, leaving 10 bases between them. In DNA, the CDR3 is TGTGCCAGCAGCTTAGCGGGGGGGCTCGGAAACACCATATATTTT. Its protein product is CASSLAGGLGNTIYF. Variable domain in full (rest from reference TRBV7-8 and TRBJ1-3): GAGVSQSPRYKVAKRGQDVALRCDPISGHVSLFWYQQALGQGPEFLTYFQNEAQLDKSGLPSDRFFAERPEGSVSTLKIQRTQQEDSAVYLCASSLAGGLGNTIYFGEGSWLTVV.

There are a few counts of this clone. V and J are TRBV9 and TRBJ2-7; perhaps TRBD2 as D (5 bases). This CDR3 has 15 residues. Germline V gene sequence: CDR1 SGDLS, CDR2 YYNGEE. With 4 bases removed from V and 3 bases from J, the gap between germline ends came to 17 bases. The chain's CDR3 is CASSPGSSSLYEQYF. The CDR3 coding sequence is TGTGCCAGCAGCCCTGGTTCTAGCAGCCTCTACGAGCAGTACTTC.

Here the CDR3 DNA reads TGTGCCAGCAGCCAAGACGAAGGAAACACCATATATTTT. Translation gives CASSQDEGNTIYF. The gene calls are TRBV4-2 and TRBJ1-3; D not certain. Trimming shortened V by 0 bases and J by 4 bases, and 4 bases separated the two germline ends. This CDR3 comprises 13 residues. Per the germline V gene, CDR1 is LGHNA and CDR2 is YNFKEQ.

This chain links TRBV10-3 with TRBJ1-4; no reliable D call. This CDR3 comprises 13 residues. Trimming shortened V by 0 bases and J by 7 bases, and 6 bases separated the two germline ends. Germline values: CDR1 ENHRY, CDR2 SYGVKD. Written as DNA, the CDR3 is TGTGCCATCAGTGAGTCGACGGGTGAAAAACTGTTTTTT. Translated: CAISESTGEKLFF.

The V call is TRBV28, the J call TRBJ2-7, with 7 nucleotides matching TRBD1. CDR3 length: 13 amino acids. The junction had 8 bases not matched to a gene; V was cut back by 7 bases and J by 5 bases. Germline CDR1 is MDHEN and CDR2 is SYDVKM. CDR3 residues: CASNRDSKHEQYF. The CDR3 coding sequence is TGTGCCAGCAACCGGGACAGTAAACACGAGCAGTACTTC.

This clone came up many times. The chain couples TRBV9 to TRBJ2-1; 10 bases align to TRBD2. The CDR3 has 14 amino acids. The V gene end was trimmed by 3 bases and the J gene end by 9 bases; junction bases not matched to a gene: 6. The V gene's germline CDR1 is SGDLS and CDR2 YYNGEE. CDR3 in amino acids: CASSAAGGPSEQFF. CDR3 sequence (DNA): TGTGCCAGCAGCGCAGCGGGAGGGCCATCTGAGCAGTTCTTC.

The chain recombines TRBV14 with TRBJ2-3; D possibly corresponds to TRBD2 (5 bases). The CDR3 covers 18 residues. Trimming took off 1 base at V and 4 bases at J, with 21 bases between the two ends. CDR1 is SGHDN, CDR2 FVKESK, per germline. CDR3 DNA: TGTGCCAGCAGCCAAGCCCTAAATCTAGCCCAAGGATCAGATACGCAGTATTTT. Protein sequence: CASSQALNLAQGSDTQYF.

This clone was found a few times. The J gene is TRBJ1-4, the V gene TRBV7-6; D is perhaps TRBD1 (5 bases). This CDR3 has 14 residues. Trimming cost V 0 bases and J 8 bases, with 10 bases left between them. CDR1 and CDR2 from the germline V gene are SGHVS and FNYEAQ. CDR3 loop: CASSLAPGQEKLFF. The CDR3 region has the DNA TGTGCCAGCAGCTTAGCACCCGGACAAGAAAAACTGTTTTTT. Drawing the rest from reference TRBV7-6 and TRBJ1-4, the complete variable domain is GAGVSQSPRYKVTKRGQDVALRCDPISGHVSLYWYRQALGQGPEFLTYFNYEAQQDKSGLPNDRFSAERPEGSISTLTIQRTEQRDSAMYRCASSLAPGQEKLFFGSGTQLSVL.

This clone was seen only a few times. This chain connects TRBV6-1 to TRBJ2-4; a weak D match, TRBD2 (6 bases). The germline CDR1 and CDR2 sequences are MNHNS and SASEGT. V was shortened by 6 bases and J by 5 bases, with 11 bases between the two germline ends. CDR3 length: 13 residues. This chain's CDR3 is CASSLAEQNIQYF. The CDR3, as DNA: TGTGCCAGCAGCTTAGCGGAACAAAACATTCAGTACTTC.

This clone was observed many times. The gene calls are TRBV5-1 and TRBJ2-3, with TRBD1 identical over 8 bases. Germline V CDR1 and CDR2: SGHRS, YFSETQ. Germline trimming cut 1 base from V and 5 bases from J; bases unmatched to any gene: 6. The CDR3 runs 15 residues. The CDR3 region has the DNA TGCGCCAGCAGCTTGTTTGGCAGGGGGCAAGATACGCAGTATTTT. Amino acid sequence: CASSLFGRGQDTQYF.

V gene TRBV27 combines with J gene TRBJ2-5; 10 bases match TRBD2. The ends lost 6 bases at V and 0 bases at J; junction bases unmatched: 1. CDR1 is MNHEY and CDR2 is SMNVEV in the germline V gene (reference sequence). The CDR3 contains 14 residues. CDR3 sequence: CASRLAGNQETQYF. The CDR3 nucleotides read TGTGCCAGCAGACTAGCGGGAAACCAAGAGACCCAGTACTTC.

V usage is TRBV19 and J usage is TRBJ2-2; D gene ambiguous. The germline gives CDR1 LNHDA, CDR2 SQIVND (reference sequence). Trimming removed 6 bases at V and 4 bases at J, with 18 bases between. The CDR3 runs 16 residues. CDR3 residues: CASSRLSGWGTGELFF. The CDR3 coding sequence is TGTGCCAGTAGCCGACTTTCGGGCTGGGGCACCGGGGAGCTGTTTTTT.

This sequence joins TRBV2 and TRBJ2-3; weak D call: TRBD1 (6 bases). V shed 4 bases and J shed 4 bases, with 9 bases lying between them. This CDR3 spans 13 amino acids. The germline V gene encodes CDR1 SNHLY and CDR2 FYNNEI. In DNA form, the CDR3 reads TGTGCCAGCAGTGCCGAGGGGGCAGATACGCAGTATTTT. Encoded protein: CASSAEGADTQYF.

J is TRBJ2-1 and V is TRBV10-2; tentatively, D is TRBD2 (5 bases). This CDR3 spans 12 amino acids. The germline V gene has CDR1 WSHSY and CDR2 SAAADI. V lost 5 bases, J lost 9 bases, and 11 bases lay in between. In DNA, the CDR3 is TGCGCCAGCAGTAGAACCGGAGGTGAGCAGTTCTTC. Translation: CASSRTGGEQFF.

The J gene is TRBJ2-7, the V gene TRBV28; the D gene is possibly TRBD1 (5 bases). Trimming cost V 5 bases and J 3 bases, with 11 bases left between them. The CDR3 has 13 residues. The germline gives CDR1 MDHEN, CDR2 SYDVKM. CDR3 region: CASSQTGNYEQYF. DNA for the CDR3: TGTGCCAGCAGTCAAACAGGAAACTACGAGCAGTACTTC.

The V gene is TRBV5-1, the J gene TRBJ2-1; 11 bases fit TRBD1. The CDR3 is 14 amino acids. Trimming took 6 bases from V and 7 from J; bases not matched to a gene: 6. Looked up from germline, CDR1 is SGHRS and CDR2 is YFSETQ. CDR3 nucleotide sequence: TGCGCCAGCAACCGCGGGACAGGGGGGAATGAGCAGTTCTTC. It specifies CASNRGTGGNEQFF.

The chain has TRBV30 and TRBJ1-4; D is unresolved. The V end lost 1 base, the J end lost 8 bases, and 17 bases lay between the germline ends. Germline values: CDR1 GTSNPN, CDR2 SVGIG (reference sequence). The CDR3 consists of 15 residues. The CDR3 loop is CAWSEAAGPSEKLFF. CDR3 sequence (DNA): TGTGCCTGGAGTGAAGCGGCAGGCCCCTCGGAAAAACTGTTTTTT.

This chain joins TRBV28 and TRBJ1-2; 9 bases are shared with TRBD1. CDR3 length: 16 amino acids. In germline, CDR1 is MDHEN, CDR2 SYDVKM. J gave up 0 bases and V 7 bases, and 9 bases lay outside the gene matches. The CDR3 nucleotides read TGTGCCAGCAATTCCATGGGACAGGGATCTAACTATGGCTACACCTTC. Its protein product is CASNSMGQGSNYGYTF.

Concerning this clone: Other DNA sequences in the sample encode the same CDR3. The genes are TRBV5-1 and TRBJ2-1, with a weak D call TRBD2 (5 bases). This CDR3 contains 16 residues. CDR1 and CDR2 from the germline V gene are SGHRS and YFSETQ. The germline V and J ends were trimmed by 0 bases and 0 bases, with 10 bases remaining between them. The CDR3 sequence is CASSLAGGGSYNEQFF. Here the CDR3 DNA reads TGCGCCAGCAGCTTGGCCGGCGGAGGCTCCTACAATGAGCAGTTCTTC.

This clone was seen a single time. The chain joins TRBV5-8 to TRBJ1-1, with 10 bases fitting TRBD1. Germline V gene data show CDR1 as SGHTS and CDR2 as YDEGEE. This CDR3 spans 15 amino acids. After removal of 0 bases from V and 10 bases from J, the junction contained 9 bases not matched to a gene. DNA for the CDR3: TGTGCCAGCAGCTTGGGAAGACGGGACAGGGGAGGAGCTTTCTTT. It encodes CASSLGRRDRGGAFF.

The rearrangement uses TRBV27 and TRBJ2-5; no reliable D call. This CDR3 region has 13 residues. The V gene's germline CDR1 is MNHEY and CDR2 SMNVEV (reference sequence). The V gene lost 2 bases and the J gene lost 5 bases, with 9 bases spanning the gap. CDR3 sequence: CASSLRVRETQYF. Here the CDR3 DNA reads TGTGCCAGCAGTTTAAGGGTGAGGGAGACCCAGTACTTC.

The V and J genes are TRBV7-8 and TRBJ2-3; 10 nucleotides match TRBD2. The germline V gene encodes CDR1 SGHVS and CDR2 FQNEAQ. J lost 0 bases, V lost 5 bases, and 11 bases had no gene match. The CDR3 is 18 residues long. The CDR3 DNA sequence: TGTGCCAGCAGCCTAGGACTAGCGGAAGCATCTAGCACAGATACGCAGTATTTT. Amino acids: CASSLGLAEASSTDTQYF.

The genes are TRBV30 and TRBJ2-4, with no clear D. CDR1 and CDR2 from the germline V gene are GTSNPN and SVGIG (reference sequence). The V gene lost 3 bases and the J gene lost 0 bases, with 3 bases spanning the gap. This CDR3 spans 12 amino acids. CDR3 in DNA: TGTGCCTGGAGAATAGCCAAAAACATTCAGTACTTC. This sequence encodes CAWRIAKNIQYF.

This chain links TRBV6-6 with TRBJ2-2, with 9 positions matching TRBD2. The CDR3 totals 14 residues. The germline V gene encodes CDR1 MNHNY and CDR2 SVGAGI (reference sequence). The V segment lost 7 bases and the J segment 7 bases; nucleotides outside the gene matches: 7. The CDR3 loop is CASKEREAGGELFF. The CDR3 bases are TGTGCCAGCAAGGAGCGGGAGGCGGGCGGGGAGCTGTTTTTT.

The chain couples TRBV28 to TRBJ2-7; 7 bases are a match to TRBD1. Trimming cost V 6 bases and J 10 bases; bases outside gene matches: 9. The CDR3 sequence is 12 residues long. Germline loops: CDR1 MDHEN, CDR2 SYDVKM. The DNA of the CDR3 is TGTGCCAGCAGCAAACAGGGGTTTCTTCAGTACTTC. Its protein is CASSKQGFLQYF.

CDR3 residues: CASSPPGTGIDTQYF. DNA of the CDR3: TGTGCCAGCTCACCACCCGGGACAGGGATCGATACGCAGTATTTT. The V call is TRBV18, the J call TRBJ2-3, with 9 positions matching TRBD1. The germline V gene has CDR1 KGHSH and CDR2 LQKENI. The trim removed 0 bases at V and 6 bases at J, leaving 4 bases unmatched. CDR3 length equals 15 residues. The complete variable domain, with remaining parts taken from reference TRBV18 and TRBJ2-3, reads NAGVMQNPRHLVRRRGQEARLRCSPMKGHSHVYWYRQLPEEGLKFMVYLQKENIIDESGMPKERFSAEFPKEGPSILRIQQVVRGDSAAYFCASSPPGTGIDTQYFGPGTRLTVL.

V is TRBV29-1 and J is TRBJ2-7; D call uncertain. Trimming cost V 4 bases and J 0 bases, with 13 bases left between them. CDR1 SQVTM and CDR2 ANQGSEA come from the germline V gene. This CDR3 is built from 14 residues. CDR3 in amino acids: CSVGKSESSYEQYF. CDR3 nucleotide sequence: TGCAGCGTTGGGAAGTCCGAATCCTCCTACGAGCAGTACTTC.

On this clone: Given a far larger clone just one base away, this is likely a sequencing read error. The sample has other DNA sequences that encode this CDR3 too. V gene TRBV25-1 combines with J gene TRBJ2-2; possible D gene TRBD2, 5 bases. Germline lookup yields CDR1 MGHDK and CDR2 SYGVNS. V was cut by 2 bases and J by 1 base, with 14 bases left in between. This CDR3 spans 17 amino acids. The CDR3 coding sequence is TGTGCCAGCAGTGAACCTCCGGGAACAAGGAACACCGGGGAGCTGTTTTTT. This encodes CASSEPPGTRNTGELFF. The full variable domain, rest sourced from reference TRBV25-1 and TRBJ2-2, is EADIYQTPRYLVIGTGKKITLECSQTMGHDKMYWYQQDPGMELHLIHYSYGVNSTEKGDLSSESTVSRIRTEHFPLTLESARPSHTSQYLCASSEPPGTRNTGELFFGEGSRLTVL.